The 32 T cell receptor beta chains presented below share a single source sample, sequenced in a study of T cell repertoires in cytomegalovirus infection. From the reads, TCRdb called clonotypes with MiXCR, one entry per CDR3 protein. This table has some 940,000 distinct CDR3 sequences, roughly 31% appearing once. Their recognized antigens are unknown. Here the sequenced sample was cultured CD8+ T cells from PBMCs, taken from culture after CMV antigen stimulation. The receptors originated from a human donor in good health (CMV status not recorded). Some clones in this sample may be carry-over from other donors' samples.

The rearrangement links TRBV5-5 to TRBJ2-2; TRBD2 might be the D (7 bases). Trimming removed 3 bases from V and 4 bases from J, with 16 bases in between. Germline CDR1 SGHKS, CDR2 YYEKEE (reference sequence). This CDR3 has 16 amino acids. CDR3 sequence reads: CASSYTWGGPTGELFF. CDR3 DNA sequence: TGTGCCAGCAGCTACACTTGGGGGGGCCCCACCGGGGAGCTGTTTTTT.

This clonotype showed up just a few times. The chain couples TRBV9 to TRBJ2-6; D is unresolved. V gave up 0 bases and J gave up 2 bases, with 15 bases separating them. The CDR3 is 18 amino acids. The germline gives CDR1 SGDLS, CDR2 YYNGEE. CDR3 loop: CASSVDSDPLPGANVLTF. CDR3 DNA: TGTGCCAGCAGCGTAGACTCCGACCCGTTGCCTGGGGCCAACGTCCTGACTTTC.

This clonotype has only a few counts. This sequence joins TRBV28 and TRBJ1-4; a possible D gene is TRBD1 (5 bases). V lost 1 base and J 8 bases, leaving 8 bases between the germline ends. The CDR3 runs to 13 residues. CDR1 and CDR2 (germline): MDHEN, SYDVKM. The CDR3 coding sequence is TGTGCCAGCAGTTTATTGGGACCCGAAAAACTGTTTTTT. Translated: CASSLLGPEKLFF.

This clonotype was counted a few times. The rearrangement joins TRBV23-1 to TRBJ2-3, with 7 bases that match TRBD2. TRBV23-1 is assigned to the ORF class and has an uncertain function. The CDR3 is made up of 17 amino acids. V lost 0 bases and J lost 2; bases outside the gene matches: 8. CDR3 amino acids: CASSQSGGERLTDTQYF. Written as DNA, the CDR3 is TGCGCCAGCAGTCAATCGGGAGGGGAGAGACTCACAGATACGCAGTATTTT.

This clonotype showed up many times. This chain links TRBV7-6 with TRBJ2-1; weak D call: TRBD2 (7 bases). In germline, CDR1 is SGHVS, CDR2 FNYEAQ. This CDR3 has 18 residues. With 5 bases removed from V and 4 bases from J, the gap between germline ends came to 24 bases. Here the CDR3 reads CASSPGGGGGSFYNEQFF. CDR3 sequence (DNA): TGTGCCAGCAGCCCCGGGGGAGGGGGGGGCTCTTTTTACAATGAGCAGTTCTTC.

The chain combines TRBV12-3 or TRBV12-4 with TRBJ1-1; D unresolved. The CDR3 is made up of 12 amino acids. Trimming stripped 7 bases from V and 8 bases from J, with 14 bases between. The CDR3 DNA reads TGTGCCAGCATAAGACCCCCTCCAGAAGCTTTCTTT. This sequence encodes CASIRPPPEAFF.

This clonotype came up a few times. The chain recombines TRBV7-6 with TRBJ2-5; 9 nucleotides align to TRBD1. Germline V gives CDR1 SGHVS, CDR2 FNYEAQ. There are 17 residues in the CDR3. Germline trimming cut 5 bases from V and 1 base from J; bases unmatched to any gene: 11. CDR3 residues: CASSPPTGTGTQETQYF. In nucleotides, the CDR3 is TGTGCCAGCAGCCCCCCGACCGGGACAGGGACCCAAGAGACCCAGTACTTC.

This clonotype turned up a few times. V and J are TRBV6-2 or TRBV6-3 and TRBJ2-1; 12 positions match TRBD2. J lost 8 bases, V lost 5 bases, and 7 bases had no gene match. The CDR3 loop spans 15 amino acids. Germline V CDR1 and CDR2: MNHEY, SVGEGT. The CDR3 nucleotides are TGTGCCAGCAGTCCCCCGGCTAGCGGGGGGGATGAGCAGTTCTTC. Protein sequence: CASSPPASGGDEQFF.

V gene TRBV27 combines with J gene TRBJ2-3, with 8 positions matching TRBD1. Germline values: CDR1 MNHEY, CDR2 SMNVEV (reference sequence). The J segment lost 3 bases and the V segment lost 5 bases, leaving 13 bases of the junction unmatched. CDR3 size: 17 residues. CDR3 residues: CASSIAGGANPTDTQYF. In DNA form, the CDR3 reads TGTGCCAGCAGTATCGCAGGGGGCGCAAACCCGACAGATACGCAGTATTTT.

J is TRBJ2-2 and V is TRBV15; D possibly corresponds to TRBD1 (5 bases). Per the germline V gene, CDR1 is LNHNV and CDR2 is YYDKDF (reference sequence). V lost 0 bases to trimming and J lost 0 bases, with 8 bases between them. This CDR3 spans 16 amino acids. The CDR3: CATSRDRAPNTGELFF. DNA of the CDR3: TGTGCCACCAGCAGAGACAGGGCACCGAACACCGGGGAGCTGTTTTTT.

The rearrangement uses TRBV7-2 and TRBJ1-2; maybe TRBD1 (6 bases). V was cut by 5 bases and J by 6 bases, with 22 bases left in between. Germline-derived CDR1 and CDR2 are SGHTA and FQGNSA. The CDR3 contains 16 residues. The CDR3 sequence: CASSPPERTDIDGYTF. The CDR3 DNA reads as TGTGCCAGCAGCCCCCCGGAAAGGACAGATATAGATGGCTACACCTTC.

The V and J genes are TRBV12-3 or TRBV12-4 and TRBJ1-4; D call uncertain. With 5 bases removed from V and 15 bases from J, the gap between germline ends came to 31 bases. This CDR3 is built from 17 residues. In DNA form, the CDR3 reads TGTGCCAGCAGTCCTAGCCCATCAGCGATTTTAGGAGAAAATTTGTTTTTT. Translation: CASSPSPSAILGENLFF.

The CDR3 sequence: CASSLVLGGPAYEQYF. Here the CDR3 DNA reads TGTGCCAGCAGCTTAGTGCTCGGGGGACCAGCCTACGAGCAGTACTTC. This sequence joins TRBV7-9 and TRBJ2-7, with D perhaps matching TRBD2 (6 bases). Looked up from germline, CDR1 is SEHNR and CDR2 is FQNEAQ (reference sequence). CDR3 length: 16 amino acids. V lost 1 base to trimming and J lost 2 bases, with 15 bases between them. Drawing the rest from reference TRBV7-9 and TRBJ2-7, the complete variable domain is DTGVSQNPRHKITKRGQNVTFRCDPISEHNRLYWYRQTLGQGPEFLTYFQNEAQLEKSRLLSDRFSAERPKGSFSTLEIQRTEQGDSAMYLCASSLVLGGPAYEQYFGPGTRLTVT.

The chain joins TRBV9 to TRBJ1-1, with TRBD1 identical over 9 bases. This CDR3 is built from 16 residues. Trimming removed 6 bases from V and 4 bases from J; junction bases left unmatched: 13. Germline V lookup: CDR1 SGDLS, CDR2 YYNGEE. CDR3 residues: CASTTGDRVGPTEAFF. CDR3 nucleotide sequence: TGTGCCAGCACCACGGGGGACAGGGTAGGACCCACTGAAGCTTTCTTT.

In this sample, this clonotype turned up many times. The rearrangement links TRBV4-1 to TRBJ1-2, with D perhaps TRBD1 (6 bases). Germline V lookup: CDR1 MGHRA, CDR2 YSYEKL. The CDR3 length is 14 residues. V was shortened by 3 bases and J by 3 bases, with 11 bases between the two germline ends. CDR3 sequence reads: CASSHPGQDYGYTF. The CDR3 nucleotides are TGCGCCAGCAGCCATCCGGGACAAGACTATGGCTACACCTTC.

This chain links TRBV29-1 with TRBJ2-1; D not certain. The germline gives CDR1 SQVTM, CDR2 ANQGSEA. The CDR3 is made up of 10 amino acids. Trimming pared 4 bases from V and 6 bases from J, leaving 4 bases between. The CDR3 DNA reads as TGCAGCGTTGTGTCCAATGAGCAGTTCTTC. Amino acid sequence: CSVVSNEQFF.

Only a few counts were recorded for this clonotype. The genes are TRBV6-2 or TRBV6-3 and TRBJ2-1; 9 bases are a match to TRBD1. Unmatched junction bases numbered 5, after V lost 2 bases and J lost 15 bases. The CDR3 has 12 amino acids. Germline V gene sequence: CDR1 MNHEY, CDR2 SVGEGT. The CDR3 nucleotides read TGTGCCAGCAGTTACCCGGGACAGGGCCCGTTCTTC. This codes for CASSYPGQGPFF.

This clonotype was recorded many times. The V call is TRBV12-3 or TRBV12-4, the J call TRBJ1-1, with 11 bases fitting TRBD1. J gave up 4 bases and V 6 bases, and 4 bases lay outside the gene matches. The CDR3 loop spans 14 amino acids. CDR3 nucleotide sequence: TGTGCCAGCAGCCAGGACAGGGGGCCCACTGAAGCTTTCTTT. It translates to CASSQDRGPTEAFF.

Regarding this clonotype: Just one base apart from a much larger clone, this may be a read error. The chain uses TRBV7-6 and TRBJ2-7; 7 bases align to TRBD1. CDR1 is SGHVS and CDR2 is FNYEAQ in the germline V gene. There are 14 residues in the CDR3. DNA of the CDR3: TGTGTCAGCAGCCAGAGACAGGGCACCTACGAGCAGTACTTC. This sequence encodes CVSSQRQGTYEQYF. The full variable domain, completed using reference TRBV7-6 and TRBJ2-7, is GAGVSQSPRYKVTKRGQDVALRCDPISGHVSLYWYRQALGQGPEFLTYFNYEAQQDKSGLPNDRFSAERPEGSISTLTIQRTEQRDSAMYRCVSSQRQGTYEQYFGPGTRLTVT.

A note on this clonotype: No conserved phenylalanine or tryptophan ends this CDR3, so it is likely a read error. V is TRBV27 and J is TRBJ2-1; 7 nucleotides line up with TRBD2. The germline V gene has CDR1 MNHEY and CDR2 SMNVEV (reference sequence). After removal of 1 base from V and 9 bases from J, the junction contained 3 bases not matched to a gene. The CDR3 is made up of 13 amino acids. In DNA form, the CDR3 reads TGTGCCAGCAGTTTATATGGCGGGGGTGAGCAGTTCTGC. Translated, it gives CASSLYGGGEQFC.

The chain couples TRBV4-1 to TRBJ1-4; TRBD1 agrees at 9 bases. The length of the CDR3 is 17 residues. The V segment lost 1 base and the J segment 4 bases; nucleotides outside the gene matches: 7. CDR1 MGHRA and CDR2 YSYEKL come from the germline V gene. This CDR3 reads CASSQARQGDFNEKLFF. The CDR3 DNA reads TGCGCCAGCAGCCAAGCACGACAGGGGGATTTTAATGAAAAACTGTTTTTT.

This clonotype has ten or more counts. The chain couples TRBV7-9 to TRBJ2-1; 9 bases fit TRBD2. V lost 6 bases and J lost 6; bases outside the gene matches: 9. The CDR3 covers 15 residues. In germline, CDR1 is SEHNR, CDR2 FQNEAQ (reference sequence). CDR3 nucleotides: TGTGCCAGCAGACCAGCGGGGGGCCAGGTCAATGAGCAGTTCTTC. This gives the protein CASRPAGGQVNEQFF.

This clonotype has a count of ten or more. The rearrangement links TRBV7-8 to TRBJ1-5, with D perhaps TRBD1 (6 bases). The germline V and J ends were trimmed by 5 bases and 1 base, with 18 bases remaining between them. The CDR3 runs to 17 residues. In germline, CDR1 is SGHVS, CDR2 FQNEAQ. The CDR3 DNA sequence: TGTGCCAGCAGCCTAGAGGGGGGTTTGGGGAGCAATCAGCCCCAGCATTTT. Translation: CASSLEGGLGSNQPQHF.

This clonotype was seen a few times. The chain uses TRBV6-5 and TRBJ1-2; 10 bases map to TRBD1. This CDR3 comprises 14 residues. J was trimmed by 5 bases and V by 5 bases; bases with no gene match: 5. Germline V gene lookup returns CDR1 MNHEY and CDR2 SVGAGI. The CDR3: CASSDGTGDYGYTF. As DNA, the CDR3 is TGTGCCAGCAGTGACGGGACAGGGGATTATGGCTACACCTTC.

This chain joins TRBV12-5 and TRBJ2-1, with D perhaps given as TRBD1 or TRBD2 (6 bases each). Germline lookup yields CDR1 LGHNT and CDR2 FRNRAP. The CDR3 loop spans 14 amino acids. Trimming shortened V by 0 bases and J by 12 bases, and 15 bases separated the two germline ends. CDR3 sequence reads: CASGLVGGLKGQFF. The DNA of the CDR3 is TGTGCTAGTGGTTTGGTAGGGGGGCTAAAGGGGCAGTTCTTC. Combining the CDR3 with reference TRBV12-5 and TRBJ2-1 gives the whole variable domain DARVTQTPRHKVTEMGQEVTMRCQPILGHNTVFWYRQTMMQGLELLAYFRNRAPLDDSGMPKDRFSAEMPDATLATLKIQPSEPRDSAVYFCASGLVGGLKGQFFGPGTRLTVL.

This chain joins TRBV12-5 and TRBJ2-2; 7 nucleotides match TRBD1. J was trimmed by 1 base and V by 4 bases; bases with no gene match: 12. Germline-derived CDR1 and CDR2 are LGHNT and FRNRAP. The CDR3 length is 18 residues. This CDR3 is CASGWQRDSEENTGELFF. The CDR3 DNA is TGTGCTAGTGGTTGGCAACGGGACAGCGAAGAGAACACCGGGGAGCTGTTTTTT.

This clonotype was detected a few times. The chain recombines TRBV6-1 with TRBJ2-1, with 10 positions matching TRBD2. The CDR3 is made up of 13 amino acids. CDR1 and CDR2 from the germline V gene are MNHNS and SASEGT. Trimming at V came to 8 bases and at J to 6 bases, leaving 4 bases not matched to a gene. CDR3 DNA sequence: TGTGCCAGCTTCGCTAGCGGGAGCAATGAGCAGTTCTTC. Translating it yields CASFASGSNEQFF.

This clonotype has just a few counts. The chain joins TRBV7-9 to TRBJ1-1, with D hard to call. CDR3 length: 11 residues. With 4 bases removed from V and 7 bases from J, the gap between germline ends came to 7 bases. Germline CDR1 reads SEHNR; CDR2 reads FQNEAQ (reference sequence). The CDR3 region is CASSSMNEAFF. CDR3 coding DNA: TGTGCCAGCAGCTCAATGAATGAAGCTTTCTTT.

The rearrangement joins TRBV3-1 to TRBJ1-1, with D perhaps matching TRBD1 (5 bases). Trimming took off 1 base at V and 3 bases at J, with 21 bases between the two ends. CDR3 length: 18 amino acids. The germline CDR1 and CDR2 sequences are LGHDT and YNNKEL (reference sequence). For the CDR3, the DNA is TGTGCCAGCAGCCAAGTTGCACCCCAGGATGGGGGACACACTGAAGCTTTCTTT. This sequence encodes CASSQVAPQDGGHTEAFF.

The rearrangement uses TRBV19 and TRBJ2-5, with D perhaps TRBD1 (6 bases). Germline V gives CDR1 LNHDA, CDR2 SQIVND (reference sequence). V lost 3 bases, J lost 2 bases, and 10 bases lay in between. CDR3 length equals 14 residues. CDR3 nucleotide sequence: TGTGCCAGTAGTATTGGGACACTTCAAGAGACCCAGTACTTC. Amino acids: CASSIGTLQETQYF.

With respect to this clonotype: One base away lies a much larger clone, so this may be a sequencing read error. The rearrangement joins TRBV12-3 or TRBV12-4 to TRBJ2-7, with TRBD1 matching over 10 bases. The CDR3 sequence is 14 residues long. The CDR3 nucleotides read TGTGTCAGCAGTCTAGGACAGGGGGCCTACGAGCAGTACTTC. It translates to CVSSLGQGAYEQYF.

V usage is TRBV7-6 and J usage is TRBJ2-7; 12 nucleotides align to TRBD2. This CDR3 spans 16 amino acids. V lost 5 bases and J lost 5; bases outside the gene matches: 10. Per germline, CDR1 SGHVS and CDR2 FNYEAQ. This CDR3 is CASSIRTSGDQDEQYF. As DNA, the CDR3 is TGTGCCAGCAGCATTCGGACTAGCGGGGATCAAGACGAGCAGTACTTC. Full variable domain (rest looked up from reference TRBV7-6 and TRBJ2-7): GAGVSQSPRYKVTKRGQDVALRCDPISGHVSLYWYRQALGQGPEFLTYFNYEAQQDKSGLPNDRFSAERPEGSISTLTIQRTEQRDSAMYRCASSIRTSGDQDEQYFGPGTRLTVT.